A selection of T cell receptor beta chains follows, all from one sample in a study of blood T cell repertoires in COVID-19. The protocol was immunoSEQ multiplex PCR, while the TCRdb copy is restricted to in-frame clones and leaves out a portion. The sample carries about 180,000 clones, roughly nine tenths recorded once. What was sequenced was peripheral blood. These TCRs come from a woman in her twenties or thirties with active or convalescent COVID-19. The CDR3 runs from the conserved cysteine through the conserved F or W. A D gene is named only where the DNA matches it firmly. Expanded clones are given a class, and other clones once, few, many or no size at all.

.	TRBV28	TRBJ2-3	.	CASSPNYLGVSTDTQYF	TGTGCCAGCAGTCCAAACTACTTAGGGGTTAGCACAGATACGCAGTATTTT
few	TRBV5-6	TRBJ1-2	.	CASSLPGANYGYTF	TGTGCCAGCAGCTTGCCAGGGGCCAACTATGGCTACACCTTC
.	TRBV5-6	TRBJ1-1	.	CASSLGVGGSTEAFF	TGTGCCAGCAGCTTGGGCGTCGGGGGAAGCACTGAAGCTTTCTTT
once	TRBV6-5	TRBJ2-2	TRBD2	CASSILAGRTGELFF	TGTGCCAGCAGTATACTAGCGGGACGAACCGGGGAGCTGTTTTTT
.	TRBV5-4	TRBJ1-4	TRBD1	CASSSGTGAEKLFF	TGTGCCAGCAGCAGCGGGACAGGGGCCGAAAAACTGTTTTTT
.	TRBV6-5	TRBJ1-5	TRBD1	CASSRTGAVLAQHF	TGTGCCAGCAGCAGGACAGGGGCGGTTTTGGCCCAGCATTTT
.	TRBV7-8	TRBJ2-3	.	CASSLISWAETKTDTQYF	TGTGCCAGCAGCCTGATAAGTTGGGCAGAGACAAAAACAGATACGCAGTATTTT
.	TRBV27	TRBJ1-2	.	CASTTRAGPNYGYTF	TGTGCCAGCACCACACGAGCGGGGCCGAACTATGGCTACACCTTC
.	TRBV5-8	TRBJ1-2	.	CASSLSSIAHGYTF	TGTGCCAGCAGCTTGAGTTCGATAGCGCATGGCTACACCTTC
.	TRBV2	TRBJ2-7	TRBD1	CASTFRGQGAGEQYF	TGTGCCAGCACCTTCCGGGGACAGGGGGCAGGTGAGCAGTACTTC
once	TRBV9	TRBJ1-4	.	CASSVQVATNEKLFF	TGTGCCAGCAGCGTCCAGGTGGCGACTAATGAAAAACTGTTTTTT
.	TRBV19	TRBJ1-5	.	CASSMSGLNQPQHF	TGTGCCAGTAGTATGTCCGGACTGAATCAGCCCCAGCATTTT
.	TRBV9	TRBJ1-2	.	CASSAPTGLGYGYTF	TGTGCCAGCAGCGCACCGACAGGCTTGGGCTATGGCTACACCTTC
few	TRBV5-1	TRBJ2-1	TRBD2	CASSLGLAGGYNEQFF	TGCGCCAGCAGCTTGGGGCTAGCGGGGGGTTACAATGAGCAGTTCTTC
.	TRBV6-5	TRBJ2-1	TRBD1	CASSQGGTYNEQFF	TGTGCCAGCAGCCAAGGGGGCACCTACAATGAGCAGTTCTTC
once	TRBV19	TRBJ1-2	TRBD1	CASTQDRGNYGYTF	TGTGCCAGTACCCAGGACAGGGGAAACTATGGCTACACCTTC
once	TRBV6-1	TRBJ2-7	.	CASRLQGGYEEQYF	TGTGCCAGCAGACTACAGGGTGGGTACGAAGAGCAGTACTTC
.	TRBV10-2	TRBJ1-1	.	CASSESRGGNTEAFF	TGCGCCAGCAGTGAGTCTAGAGGGGGAAACACTGAAGCTTTCTTT
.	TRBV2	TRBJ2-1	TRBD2	CASRGLQSGSHYNEQFF	TGTGCCAGCAGGGGCTTACAGAGCGGGAGTCATTACAATGAGCAGTTCTTC
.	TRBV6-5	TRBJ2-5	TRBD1	CASSYSDRGLTQYF	TGTGCCAGCAGTTACTCGGACAGGGGGTTGACCCAGTACTTC
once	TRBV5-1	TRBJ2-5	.	CASSLPGTAETQYF	TGCGCCAGCAGCCTCCCGGGAACCGCGGAGACCCAGTACTTC
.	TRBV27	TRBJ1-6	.	CASSFQGDSPLHF	TGTGCCAGCAGTTTTCAGGGTGACTCACCCCTCCACTTT
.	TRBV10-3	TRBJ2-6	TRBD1	CAIRDRGGSGANVLTF	TGTGCCATCAGAGACAGGGGGGGCTCTGGGGCCAACGTCCTGACTTTC
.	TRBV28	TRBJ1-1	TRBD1	CASRTGGTEAFF	TGTGCCAGCAGAACAGGGGGCACTGAAGCTTTCTTT
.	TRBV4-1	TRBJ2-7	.	CASSQGSGVVSTEQYF	TGCGCCAGCAGCCAAGGGTCGGGTGTGGTATCTACCGAGCAGTACTTC
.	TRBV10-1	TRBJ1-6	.	CASSEERDSPLHF	TGCGCCAGCAGTGAGGAGAGGGATTCACCCCTCCACTTT
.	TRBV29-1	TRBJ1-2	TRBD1	CSVGSGTGFGYTF	TGCAGCGTTGGGTCCGGGACAGGGTTTGGCTACACCTTC
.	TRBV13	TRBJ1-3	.	CASSFFGGPGGDTIYF	TGTGCCAGCAGCTTTTTCGGGGGTCCCGGCGGGGACACCATATATTTT
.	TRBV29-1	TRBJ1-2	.	CSVEGGGYGYTF	TGCAGCGTTGAGGGGGGTGGCTATGGCTACACCTTC
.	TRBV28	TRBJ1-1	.	CASSSPASPMNTEAFF	TGTGCCAGCAGTTCCCCTGCTAGCCCCATGAACACTGAAGCTTTCTTT
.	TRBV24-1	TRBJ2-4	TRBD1	CATSDRDRGLAKNIQYF	TGTGCCACCAGTGATAGGGACAGGGGACTAGCCAAAAACATTCAGTACTTC
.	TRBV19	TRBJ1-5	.	CASSAGAGQPQHF	TGTGCCAGTAGTGCAGGGGCCGGACAGCCCCAGCATTTT
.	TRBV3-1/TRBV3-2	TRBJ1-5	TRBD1	CASSHRGQGPGQPQHF	TGTGCCAGCAGCCACCGCGGACAGGGGCCGGGGCAGCCCCAGCATTTT
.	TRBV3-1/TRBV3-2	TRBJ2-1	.	CASSQVLDSYNEQFF	TGTGCCAGCAGCCAAGTACTGGACAGCTACAATGAGCAGTTCTTC
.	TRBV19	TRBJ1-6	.	CASSSGAAPLHF	TGTGCCAGTAGTAGCGGTGCCGCACCCCTCCACTTT
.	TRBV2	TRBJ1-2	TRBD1	CASRRDRGNYGYTF	TGTGCCAGCAGGCGGGACAGGGGCAACTATGGCTACACCTTC
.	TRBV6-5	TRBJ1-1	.	CASSYPSSEAFF	TGTGCCAGCAGTTACCCGAGTTCTGAAGCTTTCTTT
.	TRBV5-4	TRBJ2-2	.	CASSLGGTGTGELFF	TGTGCCAGCAGCTTGGGCGGAACAGGGACCGGGGAGCTGTTTTTT
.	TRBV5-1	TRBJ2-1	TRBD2	CASSSSGGFNNEQFF	TGCGCCAGCAGCTCCAGCGGGGGGTTTAACAATGAGCAGTTCTTC
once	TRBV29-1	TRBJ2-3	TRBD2	CSVDIRGTSGRGGSTDTQYF	TGCAGCGTTGATATTAGAGGGACTAGCGGGAGAGGGGGGAGCACAGATACGCAGTATTTT
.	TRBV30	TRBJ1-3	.	CAWSDGGGNTIYF	TGTGCCTGGAGTGATGGCGGTGGAAACACCATATATTTT
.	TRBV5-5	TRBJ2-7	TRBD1	CASNTGTGPYEQYF	TGTGCCAGCAATACCGGGACAGGGCCCTACGAGCAGTACTTC
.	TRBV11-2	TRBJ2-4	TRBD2	CASSLESGTRENIQYF	TGTGCCAGCAGCTTAGAAAGCGGGACTAGAGAAAACATTCAGTACTTC
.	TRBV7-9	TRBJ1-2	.	CASSLTGAGYTF	TGTGCCAGCAGCTTGACAGGAGCGGGCTACACCTTC
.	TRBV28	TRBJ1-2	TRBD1	CASSPDRGVYGYTF	TGTGCCAGCAGTCCCGACAGGGGAGTCTATGGCTACACCTTC
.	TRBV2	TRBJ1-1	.	CASSGQAKAFF	TGTGCCAGCAGTGGACAGGCAAAAGCTTTCTTT
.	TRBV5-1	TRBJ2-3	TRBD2	CASSWRLADTDTQYF	TGCGCCAGCAGCTGGCGACTAGCGGACACAGATACGCAGTATTTT
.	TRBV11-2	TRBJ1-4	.	CASSFGATSIYEKLFF	TGTGCCAGCAGCTTTGGGGCAACCTCCATATATGAAAAACTGTTTTTT
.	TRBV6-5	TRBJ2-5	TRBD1	CASSYDRAMLETQYF	TGTGCCAGCAGTTACGACAGGGCAATGCTGGAGACCCAGTACTTC